This T cell receptor beta chain was documented in a study of shared clonotypes between healthy human individuals. Study-wide results and limits: What naive subsets generally showed was a larger estimated richness than memory subsets showed. Exclusively blood specimens were collected; tissue repertoires likely differ. Generation probabilities of non-shared clonotypes were lower (relative to those shared by all four donors).

About this clone: Its antigen remains unidentified.

Naive CD8 cells were CD45RO-negative, positively selected for CCR7, excluding terminally differentiated effector memory CD45RA+ cells. V lost 7 bases and J lost 4, with 29 bases in between. CDR1 and CDR2 from the germline V gene are MNHEY and SMNVEV (reference sequence). The CDR3 runs to 19 residues. At the deep level, the assay was run. Repertoires were generated with immunoSEQ multiplex PCR, while TCRdb's copy carries only in-frame clones and drops some. The table lists about 2.1 million clones, 90% to 95% of them singletons. Specimen: naive CD8+ T cells from PBMCs. This TCR was sampled from a man younger than 35 in good health. Some clones in this sample may be carry-over from other donors' samples. The V call is TRBV27, the J call TRBJ1-5, with a tentative D call TRBD1 (6 bases). Here the CDR3 DNA reads TGTGCCAGCAAGAAGTCAGGACAGTCTGCCGAATGGGGAAATCAGCCCCAGCATTTT. This sequence encodes CASKKSGQSAEWGNQPQHF.